Listed below are T cell receptor beta chains from one sample, sequenced in a study of control samples from healthy donors and cancer patients. Method: immunoSEQ multiplex PCR; TCRdb's copy keeps in-frame clones and lacks some. The top ten hold 2.9% of the sample, which has 100,000 to 150,000 clones, 80% to 90% seen once. Source material: blood. The origin of the receptors is a man between 60 and 70 years old in good health. Each CDR3 is given with its conserved first and last residue. Each record gives: V gene, clone size, J gene, CDR3 protein. The size entry is marked missing in some rows and otherwise reads once, few, many or a size class.

V gene: TRBV28
clone size: .
J gene: TRBJ2-3
CDR3 protein: CASSSHSPPGLTQYF

V gene: TRBV5-5
clone size: .
J gene: TRBJ2-5
CDR3 protein: CASSLSGWETQYF

V gene: TRBV7-2
clone size: .
J gene: TRBJ2-3
CDR3 protein: CASSLGLAGATQYF

V gene: TRBV28
clone size: .
J gene: TRBJ1-1
CDR3 protein: CASSLRNTEAFF

V gene: TRBV28
clone size: .
J gene: TRBJ1-3
CDR3 protein: CASLGSVGNTIYF

V gene: TRBV19
clone size: .
J gene: TRBJ1-6
CDR3 protein: CASRRDDEVSPLHF

V gene: TRBV30
clone size: .
J gene: TRBJ1-3
CDR3 protein: CAWSVGRAVVGNTIYF

V gene: TRBV27
clone size: .
J gene: TRBJ1-3
CDR3 protein: CASSFAGEAGNTIYF

V gene: TRBV5-6
clone size: .
J gene: TRBJ1-5
CDR3 protein: CASSAGSGQPQHF

V gene: TRBV6-5
clone size: .
J gene: TRBJ1-5
CDR3 protein: CASRELADSNQPQHF

V gene: TRBV21-1
clone size: .
J gene: TRBJ2-5
CDR3 protein: CASSIGGEETQYF

V gene: TRBV19
clone size: .
J gene: TRBJ1-6
CDR3 protein: CASSIVQGNSPLHF

V gene: TRBV5-1
clone size: once
J gene: TRBJ1-4
CDR3 protein: CASSRTVNEKLFF

V gene: TRBV6-6
clone size: .
J gene: TRBJ2-5
CDR3 protein: CASTRSNRGPPETQYF

V gene: TRBV4-1
clone size: .
J gene: TRBJ1-5
CDR3 protein: CASSRDPTASNQPQHF